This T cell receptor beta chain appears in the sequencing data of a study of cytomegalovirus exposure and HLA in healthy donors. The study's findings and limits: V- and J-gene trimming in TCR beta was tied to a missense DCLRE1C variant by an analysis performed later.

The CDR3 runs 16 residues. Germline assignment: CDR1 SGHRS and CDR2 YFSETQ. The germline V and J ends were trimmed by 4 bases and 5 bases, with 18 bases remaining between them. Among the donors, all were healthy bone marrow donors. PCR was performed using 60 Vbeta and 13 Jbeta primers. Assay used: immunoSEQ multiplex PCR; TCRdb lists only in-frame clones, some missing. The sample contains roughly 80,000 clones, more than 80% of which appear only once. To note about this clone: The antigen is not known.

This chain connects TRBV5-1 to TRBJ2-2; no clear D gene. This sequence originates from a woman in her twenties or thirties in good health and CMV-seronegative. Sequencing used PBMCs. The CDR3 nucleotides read TGCGCCAGCAGCCCGGAGAACCCTAGAGGAACCGGGGAGCTGTTTTTT. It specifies CASSPENPRGTGELFF.